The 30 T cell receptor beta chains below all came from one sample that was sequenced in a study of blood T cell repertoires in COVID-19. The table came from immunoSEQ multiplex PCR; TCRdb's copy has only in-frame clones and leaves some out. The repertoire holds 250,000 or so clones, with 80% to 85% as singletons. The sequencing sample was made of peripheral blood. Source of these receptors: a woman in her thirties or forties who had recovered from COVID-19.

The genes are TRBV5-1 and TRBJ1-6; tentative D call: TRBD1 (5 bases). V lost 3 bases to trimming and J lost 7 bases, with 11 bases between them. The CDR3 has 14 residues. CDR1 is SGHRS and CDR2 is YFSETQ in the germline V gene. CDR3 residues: CASSWGTRNSPLHF. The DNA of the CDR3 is TGCGCCAGCAGCTGGGGGACTAGGAATTCACCCCTCCACTTT.

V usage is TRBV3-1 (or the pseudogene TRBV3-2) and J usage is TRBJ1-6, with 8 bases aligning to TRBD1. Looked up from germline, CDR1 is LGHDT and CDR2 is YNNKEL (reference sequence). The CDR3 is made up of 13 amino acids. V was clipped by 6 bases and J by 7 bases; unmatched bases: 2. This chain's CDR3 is CASRRTGNSPLHF. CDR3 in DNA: TGTGCCAGCAGGAGGACAGGGAATTCACCCCTCCACTTT.

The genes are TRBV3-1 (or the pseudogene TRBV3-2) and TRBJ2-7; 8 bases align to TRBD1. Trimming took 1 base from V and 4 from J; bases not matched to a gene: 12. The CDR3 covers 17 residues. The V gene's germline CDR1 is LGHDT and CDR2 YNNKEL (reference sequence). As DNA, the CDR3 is TGTGCCAGCAGCCAAGGCCTGAGGGGGCAGGGGGCATACGAGCAGTACTTC. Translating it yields CASSQGLRGQGAYEQYF.

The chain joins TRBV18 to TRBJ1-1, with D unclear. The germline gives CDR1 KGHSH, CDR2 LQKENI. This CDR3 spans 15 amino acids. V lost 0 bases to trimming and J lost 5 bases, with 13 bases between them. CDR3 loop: CASSPPSGSRTEAFF. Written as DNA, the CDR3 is TGTGCCAGCTCACCACCGTCGGGGAGTCGTACTGAAGCTTTCTTT.

The CDR3, as DNA: TGTGCCAGCAGCCGGAGACTAGGTGGTTCAGATACGCAGTATTTT. As protein: CASSRRLGGSDTQYF. The chain recombines TRBV13 with TRBJ2-3; perhaps TRBD2 as D (6 bases). V was cut by 5 bases and J by 4 bases, with 16 bases left in between. Germline CDR1 PRHDT, CDR2 FYEKMQ (reference sequence). The CDR3 length is 15 residues.

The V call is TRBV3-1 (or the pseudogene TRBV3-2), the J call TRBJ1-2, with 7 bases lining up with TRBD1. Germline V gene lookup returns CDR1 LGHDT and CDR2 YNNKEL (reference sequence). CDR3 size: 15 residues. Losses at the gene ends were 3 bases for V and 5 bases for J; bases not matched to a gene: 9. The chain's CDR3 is CASSQNRGSPYGYTF. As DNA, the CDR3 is TGTGCCAGCAGCCAGAACAGGGGATCTCCATATGGCTACACCTTC.

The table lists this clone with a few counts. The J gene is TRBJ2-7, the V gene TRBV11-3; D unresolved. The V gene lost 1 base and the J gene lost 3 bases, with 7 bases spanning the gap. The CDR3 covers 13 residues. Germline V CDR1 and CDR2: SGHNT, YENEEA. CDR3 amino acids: CASSLARDYEQYF. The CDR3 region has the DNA TGTGCCAGCAGCTTAGCGCGAGACTACGAGCAGTACTTC.

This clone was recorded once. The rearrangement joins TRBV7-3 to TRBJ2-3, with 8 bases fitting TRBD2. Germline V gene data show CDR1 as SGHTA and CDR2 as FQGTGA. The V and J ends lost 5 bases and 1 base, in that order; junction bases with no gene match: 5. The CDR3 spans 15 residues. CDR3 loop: CASSQNGGGTDTQYF. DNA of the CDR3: TGTGCCAGCAGCCAAAACGGGGGGGGCACAGATACGCAGTATTTT.

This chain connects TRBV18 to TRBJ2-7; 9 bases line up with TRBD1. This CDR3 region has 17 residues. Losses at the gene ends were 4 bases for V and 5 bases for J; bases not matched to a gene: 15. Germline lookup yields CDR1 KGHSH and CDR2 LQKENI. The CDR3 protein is CASSLPGQGVRTDEQYF. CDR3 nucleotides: TGTGCCAGCTCACTTCCGGGACAGGGAGTTCGAACGGACGAGCAGTACTTC.

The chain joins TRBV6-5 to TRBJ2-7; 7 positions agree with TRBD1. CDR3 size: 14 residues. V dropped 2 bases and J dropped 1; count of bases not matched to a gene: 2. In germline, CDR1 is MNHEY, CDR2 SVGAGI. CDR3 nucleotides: TGTGCCAGCAGTTACAAGACAGGGTCCTACGAGCAGTACTTC. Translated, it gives CASSYKTGSYEQYF.

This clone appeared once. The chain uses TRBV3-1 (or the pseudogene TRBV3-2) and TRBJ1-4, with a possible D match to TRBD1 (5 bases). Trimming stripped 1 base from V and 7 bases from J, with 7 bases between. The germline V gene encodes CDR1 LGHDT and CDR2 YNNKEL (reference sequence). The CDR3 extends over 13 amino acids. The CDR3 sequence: CASSQVTVEKLFF. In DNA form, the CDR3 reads TGTGCCAGCAGCCAAGTGACAGTTGAAAAACTGTTTTTT.

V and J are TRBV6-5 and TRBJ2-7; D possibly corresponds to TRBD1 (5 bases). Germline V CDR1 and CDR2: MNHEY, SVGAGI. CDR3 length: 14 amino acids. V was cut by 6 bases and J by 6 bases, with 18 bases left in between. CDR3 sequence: CASSLGQAPSEQYF. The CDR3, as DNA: TGTGCCAGCAGCCTCGGACAAGCCCCATCCGAGCAGTACTTC.

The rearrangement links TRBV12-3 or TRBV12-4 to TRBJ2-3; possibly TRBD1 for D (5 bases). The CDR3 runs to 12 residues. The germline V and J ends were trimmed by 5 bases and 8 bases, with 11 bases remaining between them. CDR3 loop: CASSPQRGTQYF. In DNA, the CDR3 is TGTGCCAGCAGTCCCCAAAGGGGTACGCAGTATTTT.

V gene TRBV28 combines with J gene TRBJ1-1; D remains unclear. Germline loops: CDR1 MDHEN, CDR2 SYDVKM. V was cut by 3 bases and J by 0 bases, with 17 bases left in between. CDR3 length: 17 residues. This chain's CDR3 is CASSFWGRGGLNTEAFF. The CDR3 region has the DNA TGTGCCAGCAGTTTTTGGGGTCGTGGAGGCCTGAACACTGAAGCTTTCTTT.

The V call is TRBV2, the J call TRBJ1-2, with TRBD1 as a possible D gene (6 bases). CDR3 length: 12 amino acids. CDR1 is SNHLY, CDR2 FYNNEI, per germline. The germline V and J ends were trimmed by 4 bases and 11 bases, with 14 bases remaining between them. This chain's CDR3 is CASSGEGTPYTF. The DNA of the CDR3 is TGTGCCAGCAGTGGGGAAGGGACACCTTACACCTTC.

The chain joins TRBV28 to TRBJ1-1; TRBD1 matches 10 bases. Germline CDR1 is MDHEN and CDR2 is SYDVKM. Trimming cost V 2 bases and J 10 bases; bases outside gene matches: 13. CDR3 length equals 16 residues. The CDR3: CASSLVWDRGSGPAFF. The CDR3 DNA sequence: TGTGCCAGCAGTTTAGTCTGGGACAGGGGCTCGGGCCCAGCTTTCTTT.

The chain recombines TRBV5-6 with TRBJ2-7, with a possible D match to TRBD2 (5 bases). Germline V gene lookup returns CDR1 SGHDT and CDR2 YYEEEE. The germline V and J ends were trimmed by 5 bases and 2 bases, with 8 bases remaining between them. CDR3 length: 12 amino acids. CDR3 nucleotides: TGTGCCAGCAGGGGAGAAACCTACGAGCAGTACTTC. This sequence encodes CASRGETYEQYF. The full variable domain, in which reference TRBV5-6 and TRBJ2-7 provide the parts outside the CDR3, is DAGVTQSPTHLIKTRGQQVTLRCSPKSGHDTVSWYQQALGQGPQFIFQYYEEEERQRGNFPDRFSGHQFPNYSSELNVNALLLGDSALYLCASRGETYEQYFGPGTRLTVT.

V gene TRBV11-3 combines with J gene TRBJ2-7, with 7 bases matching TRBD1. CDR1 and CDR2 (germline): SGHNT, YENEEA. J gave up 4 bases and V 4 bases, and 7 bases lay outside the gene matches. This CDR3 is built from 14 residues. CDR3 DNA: TGTGCCAGCAGCTCCCGGGACAGTTCTTACGAGCAGTACTTC. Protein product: CASSSRDSSYEQYF.

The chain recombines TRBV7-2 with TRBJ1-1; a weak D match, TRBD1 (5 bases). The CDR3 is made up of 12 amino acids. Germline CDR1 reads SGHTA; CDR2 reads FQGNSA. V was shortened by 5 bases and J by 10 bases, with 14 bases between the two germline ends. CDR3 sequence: CASSQGRVRAFF. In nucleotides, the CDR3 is TGTGCCAGCAGCCAGGGCCGCGTAAGAGCTTTCTTT.

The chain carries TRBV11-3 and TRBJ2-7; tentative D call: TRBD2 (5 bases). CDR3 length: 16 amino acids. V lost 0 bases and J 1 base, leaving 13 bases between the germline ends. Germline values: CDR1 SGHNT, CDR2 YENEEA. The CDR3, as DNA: TGTGCCAGCAGCTTAGATCTAGGAGCGGCTTCCTACGAGCAGTACTTC. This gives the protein CASSLDLGAASYEQYF.

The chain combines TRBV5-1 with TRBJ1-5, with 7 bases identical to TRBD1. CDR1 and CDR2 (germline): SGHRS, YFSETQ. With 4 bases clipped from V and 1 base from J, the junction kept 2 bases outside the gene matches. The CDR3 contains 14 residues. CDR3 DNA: TGCGCCAGCAGCCCACAGGGGAGCAATCAGCCCCAGCATTTT. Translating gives CASSPQGSNQPQHF.

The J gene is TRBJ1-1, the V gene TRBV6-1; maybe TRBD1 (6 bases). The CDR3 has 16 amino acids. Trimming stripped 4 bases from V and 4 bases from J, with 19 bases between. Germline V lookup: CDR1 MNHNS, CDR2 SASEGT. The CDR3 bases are TGTGCCAGCAGTGGCAGAACAGGGAATCTGGGCACTGAAGCTTTCTTT. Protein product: CASSGRTGNLGTEAFF.

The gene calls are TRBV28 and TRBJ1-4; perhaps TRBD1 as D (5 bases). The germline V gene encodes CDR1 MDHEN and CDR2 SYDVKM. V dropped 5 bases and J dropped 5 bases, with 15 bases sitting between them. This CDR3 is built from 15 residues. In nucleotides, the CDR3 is TGTGCCAGCAGTCCACTGGACACGGTGAATGAAAAACTGTTTTTT. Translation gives CASSPLDTVNEKLFF. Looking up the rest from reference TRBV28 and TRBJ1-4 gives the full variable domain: DVKVTQSSRYLVKRTGEKVFLECVQDMDHENMFWYRQDPGLGLRLIYFSYDVKMKEKGDIPEGYSVSREKKERFSLILESASTNQTSMYLCASSPLDTVNEKLFFGSGTQLSVL.

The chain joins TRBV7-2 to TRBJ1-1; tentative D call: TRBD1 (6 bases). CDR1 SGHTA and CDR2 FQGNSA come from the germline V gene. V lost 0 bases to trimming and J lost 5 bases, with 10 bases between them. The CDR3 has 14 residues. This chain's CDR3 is CASSLAPGETEAFF. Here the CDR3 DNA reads TGTGCCAGCAGCTTAGCGCCAGGGGAAACTGAAGCTTTCTTT. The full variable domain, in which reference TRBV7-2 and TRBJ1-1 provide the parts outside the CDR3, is GAGVSQSPSNKVTEKGKDVELRCDPISGHTALYWYRQSLGQGLEFLIYFQGNSAPDKSGLPSDRFSAERTGGSVSTLTIQRTQQEDSAVYLCASSLAPGETEAFFGQGTRLTVV.

CDR3 in DNA: TGTGCCATCAGTGTGGGGCAGCAGCTTAACTATGGCTACACCTTC. Its protein is CAISVGQQLNYGYTF. The chain has TRBV10-3 and TRBJ1-2; a weak D match, TRBD1 (5 bases). The CDR3 extends over 15 amino acids. The V end lost 4 bases, the J end lost 1 base, and 13 bases lay between the germline ends. CDR1 ENHRY and CDR2 SYGVKD come from the germline V gene.

CDR3 in DNA: TGTGCCAGCAGCTCGTTTACAGATACGCAGTATTTT. It specifies CASSSFTDTQYF. This chain uses TRBV7-9 with TRBJ2-3; D unclear. The V and J ends lost 4 bases and 3 bases respectively, with 5 bases between them. CDR1 SEHNR and CDR2 FQNEAQ come from the germline V gene (reference sequence). The CDR3 consists of 12 residues.

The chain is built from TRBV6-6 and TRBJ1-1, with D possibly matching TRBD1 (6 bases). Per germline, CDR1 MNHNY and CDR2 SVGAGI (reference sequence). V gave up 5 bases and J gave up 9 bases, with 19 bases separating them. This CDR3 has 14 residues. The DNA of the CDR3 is TGTGCCAGCAGTCGGGGGCAGGACGAGGCGAAAGCTTTCTTT. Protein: CASSRGQDEAKAFF.

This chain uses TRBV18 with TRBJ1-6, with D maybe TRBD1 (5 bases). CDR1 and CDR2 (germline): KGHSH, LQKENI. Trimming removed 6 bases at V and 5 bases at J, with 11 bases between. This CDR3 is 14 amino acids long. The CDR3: CASSSDRNNSPLHF. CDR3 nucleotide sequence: TGTGCCAGCTCCTCTGACAGAAATAATTCACCCCTCCACTTT. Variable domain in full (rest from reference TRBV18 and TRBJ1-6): NAGVMQNPRHLVRRRGQEARLRCSPMKGHSHVYWYRQLPEEGLKFMVYLQKENIIDESGMPKERFSAEFPKEGPSILRIQQVVRGDSAAYFCASSSDRNNSPLHFGNGTRLTVT.

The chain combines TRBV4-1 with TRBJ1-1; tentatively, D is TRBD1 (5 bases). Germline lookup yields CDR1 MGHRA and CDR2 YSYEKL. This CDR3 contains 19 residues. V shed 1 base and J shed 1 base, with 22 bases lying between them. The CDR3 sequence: CASSQGGVRGEGPNTEAFF. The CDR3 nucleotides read TGCGCCAGCAGCCAAGGGGGCGTTAGAGGGGAGGGGCCGAACACTGAAGCTTTCTTT.

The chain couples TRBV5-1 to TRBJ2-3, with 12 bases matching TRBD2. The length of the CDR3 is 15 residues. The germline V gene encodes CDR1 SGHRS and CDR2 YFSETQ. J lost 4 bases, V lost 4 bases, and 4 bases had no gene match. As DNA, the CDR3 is TGCGCCAGCAGCGCGACTAGCGGGGGAGCAGATACGCAGTATTTT. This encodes CASSATSGGADTQYF.